This T cell receptor (beta chain) was sequenced in a study of Ad26.COV2.S vaccination and SARS-CoV-2 variants. Sequencing was performed with immunoSEQ multiplex PCR; in TCRdb, only in-frame clones are kept and a portion is missing. The repertoire has about 400,000 clones, roughly 90% of them found once; the top ten carry around 3.6%. The CDR3 covers 14 residues. The V and J ends lost 2 bases and 8 bases respectively, with 13 bases between them. The germline V gene encodes CDR1 SGHNT and CDR2 YENEEA. Treatment reported: some 20 received Ad26.COV2.S at low or high dose, single or two shots; a few received placebo; per-sample allocation not given. The samples date from day 63 after the first vaccine or placebo injection. Expression of Wuhan-strain SARS-CoV-2 spike came from the Ad26 vector that formed the vaccine.

The origin of this receptor is a person between 18 and 59 years old who received the Ad26.COV2.S COVID-19 vaccine or a placebo. This chain connects TRBV11-3 to TRBJ2-1; D may be TRBD1 (5 bases). Sample: peripheral blood, taken in a trial of Ad26.COV2.S vaccine versus placebo. The CDR3 protein is CASSLSREGDEQFF. CDR3 DNA: TGTGCCAGCAGCTTAAGCAGGGAAGGCGATGAGCAGTTCTTC.